This TCR beta chain came from a study of early T cells in non-severe SARS-CoV-2 infection. Study-level findings and limits: Comparison of clonotypes with VDJdb favored anti-spike CD8 responses while missing private and CD4 specificities.

About this clonotype: Its target is unknown. Compared with germline, one end of the junction differs, possibly owing to a read error.

The CDR3 has 15 amino acids. Germline V gives CDR1 MNHEY, CDR2 SVGAGI. MiXCR, run by TCRdb on the 5' RACE reads, gives a single entry per CDR3 protein. The sample has more than 85,000 distinct CDR3 sequences; 15% to 20% are singletons. The V gene is TRBV6-5, the J gene TRBJ2-6; D is unresolved. What was sequenced was whole blood. The sequence came from an adult who was a healthcare worker with PCR-confirmed SARS-CoV-2 infection or an uninfected control (not recorded which). In DNA form, the CDR3 reads TGTGCCGGCAGTCGGGCCTTCTCTGGGGCCAACGTCCTGACTTTC. It encodes CAGSRAFSGANVLTF.